This entry describes one TCR beta chain. The antigen is undetermined. Incorporated into the TCR beta cDNA libraries were unique molecular identifiers, which served to reduce PCR and sequencing biases. One entry per CDR3 protein, called by TCRdb with MiXCR from the PCR reads. The table records 650,000 to 900,000 distinct CDR3 sequences, 46% of them present only once. These data are taken from a study of post-analysis software for immune sequencing data. Study-level background: The study covered relapsing-remitting, secondary progressive and progressive-relapsing courses of multiple sclerosis. Study-level findings and limits: Roughly 5 TRBV segments, TRBV5-6, TRBV5-1 and TRBV20-1 among them, were found more frequent in patients than controls. Controls had significantly higher normalized Chao1 diversity than multiple sclerosis patients.

Trimming shortened V by 5 bases and J by 0 bases, and 11 bases separated the two germline ends. The length of the CDR3 is 13 residues. In germline, CDR1 is DFQATT, CDR2 SNEGSKA (reference sequence). This chain links TRBV20-1 with TRBJ2-7, with D possibly being TRBD2 (5 bases). This receptor was identified in a girl aged 10-17 years with multiple sclerosis. The sample consisted of blood. The CDR3 loop reads CSAATLASYEQYF. CDR3 DNA: TGCAGTGCTGCTACCCTAGCCTCCTACGAGCAGTACTTC.